This TCR beta chain was sequenced in a study of CD4 and CD8 cells across lung adenocarcinoma regions. Each CDR3 protein is one row after TCRdb ran MiXCR on the PCR reads. The data show fewer than 20,000 distinct CDR3 sequences, with 45% to 70% seen just once and 30% to 35% held by the top ten. CDR1 and CDR2 (germline): MGHRA, YSYEKL. V lost 2 bases, J lost 3 bases, and 25 bases lay in between. CDR3 length: 19 amino acids. Samples came from patients with localized non-small cell lung adenocarcinoma. J is TRBJ2-5 and V is TRBV4-1; D perhaps matches TRBD2 (7 bases). The specimen sequenced was CD8+ T cells from the center of a lung tumor. This TCR derives from a female donor with lung adenocarcinoma. The CD4 and CD8 labels of this study may be unreliable. The CDR3 nucleotides read TGCGCCAGCAGCCAAACCCTGATGGGGGGGGGGGGGCTCAAAGAGACCCAGTACTTC. Translated: CASSQTLMGGGGLKETQYF.